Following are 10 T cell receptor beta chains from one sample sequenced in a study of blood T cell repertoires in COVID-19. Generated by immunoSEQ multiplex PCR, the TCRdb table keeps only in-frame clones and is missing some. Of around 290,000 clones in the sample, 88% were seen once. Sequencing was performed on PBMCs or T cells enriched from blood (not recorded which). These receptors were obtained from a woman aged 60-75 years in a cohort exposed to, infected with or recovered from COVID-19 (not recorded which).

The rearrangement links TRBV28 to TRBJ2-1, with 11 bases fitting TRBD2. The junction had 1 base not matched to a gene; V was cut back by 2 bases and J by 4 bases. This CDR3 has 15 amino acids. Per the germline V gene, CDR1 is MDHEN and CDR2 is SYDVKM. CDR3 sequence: CASSLPSGRYNEQFF. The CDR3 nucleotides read TGTGCCAGCAGTTTACCTAGCGGGAGGTACAATGAGCAGTTCTTC.

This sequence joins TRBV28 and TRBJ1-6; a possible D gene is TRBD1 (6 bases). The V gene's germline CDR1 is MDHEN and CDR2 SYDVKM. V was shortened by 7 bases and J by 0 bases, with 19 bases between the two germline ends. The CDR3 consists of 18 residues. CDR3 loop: CASTLGPSTGSYNSPLHF. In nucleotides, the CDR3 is TGTGCCAGCACTTTGGGACCCTCGACAGGCTCCTATAATTCACCCCTCCACTTT.

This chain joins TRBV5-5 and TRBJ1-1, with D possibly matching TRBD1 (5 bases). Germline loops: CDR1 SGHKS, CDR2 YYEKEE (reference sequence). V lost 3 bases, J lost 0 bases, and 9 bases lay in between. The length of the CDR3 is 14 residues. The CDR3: CASSSRVLNTEAFF. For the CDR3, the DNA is TGTGCCAGCAGCTCCAGGGTATTGAACACTGAAGCTTTCTTT.

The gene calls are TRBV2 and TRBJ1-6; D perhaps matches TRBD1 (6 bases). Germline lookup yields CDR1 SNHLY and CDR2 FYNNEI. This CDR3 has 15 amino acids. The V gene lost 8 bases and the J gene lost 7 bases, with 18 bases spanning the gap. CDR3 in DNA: TGTGCCAGCCGAGTCCACAGGGTCCCGAATTCACCCCTCCACTTT. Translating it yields CASRVHRVPNSPLHF.

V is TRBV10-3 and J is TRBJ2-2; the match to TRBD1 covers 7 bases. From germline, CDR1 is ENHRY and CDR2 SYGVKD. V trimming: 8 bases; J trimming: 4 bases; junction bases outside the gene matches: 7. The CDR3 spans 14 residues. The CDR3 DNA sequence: TGTGCCATCGCACAGGGGCTAGGCACCGGGGAGCTGTTTTTT. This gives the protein CAIAQGLGTGELFF.

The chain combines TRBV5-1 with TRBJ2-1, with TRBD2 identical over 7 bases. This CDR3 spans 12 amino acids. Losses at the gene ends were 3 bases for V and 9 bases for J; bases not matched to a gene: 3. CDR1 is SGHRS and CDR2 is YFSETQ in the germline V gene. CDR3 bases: TGCGCCAGCAGCTCGGGAGGTATTGAGCAGTTCTTC. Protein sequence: CASSSGGIEQFF.

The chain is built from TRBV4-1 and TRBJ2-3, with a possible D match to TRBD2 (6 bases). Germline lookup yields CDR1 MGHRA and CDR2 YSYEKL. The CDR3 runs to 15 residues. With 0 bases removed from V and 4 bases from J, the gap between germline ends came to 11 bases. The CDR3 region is CASSQDTSYADTQYF. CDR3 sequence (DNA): TGCGCCAGCAGCCAAGACACTAGCTATGCAGATACGCAGTATTTT.

The CDR3: CASSTGQGRQPQHF. The CDR3 DNA sequence: TGTGCCAGCAGTACGGGACAGGGACGGCAGCCCCAGCATTTT. J is TRBJ1-5 and V is TRBV28, with 9 bases aligning to TRBD1. Germline lookup yields CDR1 MDHEN and CDR2 SYDVKM. V lost 5 bases, J lost 7 bases, and 6 bases stayed unmatched. The length of the CDR3 is 14 residues.

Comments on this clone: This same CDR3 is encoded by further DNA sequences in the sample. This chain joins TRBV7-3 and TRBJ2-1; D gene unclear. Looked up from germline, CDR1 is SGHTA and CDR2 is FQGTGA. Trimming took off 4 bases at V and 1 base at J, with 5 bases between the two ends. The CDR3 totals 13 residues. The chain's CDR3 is CASSSSSYNEQFF. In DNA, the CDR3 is TGTGCCAGCAGCTCCAGTTCCTACAATGAGCAGTTCTTC.

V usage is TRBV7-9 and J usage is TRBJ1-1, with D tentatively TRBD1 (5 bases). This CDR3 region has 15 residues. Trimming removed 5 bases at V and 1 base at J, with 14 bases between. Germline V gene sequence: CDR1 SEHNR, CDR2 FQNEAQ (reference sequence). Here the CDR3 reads CASSPGHGPNTEAFF. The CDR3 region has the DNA TGTGCCAGCAGCCCCGGACACGGGCCGAACACTGAAGCTTTCTTT.